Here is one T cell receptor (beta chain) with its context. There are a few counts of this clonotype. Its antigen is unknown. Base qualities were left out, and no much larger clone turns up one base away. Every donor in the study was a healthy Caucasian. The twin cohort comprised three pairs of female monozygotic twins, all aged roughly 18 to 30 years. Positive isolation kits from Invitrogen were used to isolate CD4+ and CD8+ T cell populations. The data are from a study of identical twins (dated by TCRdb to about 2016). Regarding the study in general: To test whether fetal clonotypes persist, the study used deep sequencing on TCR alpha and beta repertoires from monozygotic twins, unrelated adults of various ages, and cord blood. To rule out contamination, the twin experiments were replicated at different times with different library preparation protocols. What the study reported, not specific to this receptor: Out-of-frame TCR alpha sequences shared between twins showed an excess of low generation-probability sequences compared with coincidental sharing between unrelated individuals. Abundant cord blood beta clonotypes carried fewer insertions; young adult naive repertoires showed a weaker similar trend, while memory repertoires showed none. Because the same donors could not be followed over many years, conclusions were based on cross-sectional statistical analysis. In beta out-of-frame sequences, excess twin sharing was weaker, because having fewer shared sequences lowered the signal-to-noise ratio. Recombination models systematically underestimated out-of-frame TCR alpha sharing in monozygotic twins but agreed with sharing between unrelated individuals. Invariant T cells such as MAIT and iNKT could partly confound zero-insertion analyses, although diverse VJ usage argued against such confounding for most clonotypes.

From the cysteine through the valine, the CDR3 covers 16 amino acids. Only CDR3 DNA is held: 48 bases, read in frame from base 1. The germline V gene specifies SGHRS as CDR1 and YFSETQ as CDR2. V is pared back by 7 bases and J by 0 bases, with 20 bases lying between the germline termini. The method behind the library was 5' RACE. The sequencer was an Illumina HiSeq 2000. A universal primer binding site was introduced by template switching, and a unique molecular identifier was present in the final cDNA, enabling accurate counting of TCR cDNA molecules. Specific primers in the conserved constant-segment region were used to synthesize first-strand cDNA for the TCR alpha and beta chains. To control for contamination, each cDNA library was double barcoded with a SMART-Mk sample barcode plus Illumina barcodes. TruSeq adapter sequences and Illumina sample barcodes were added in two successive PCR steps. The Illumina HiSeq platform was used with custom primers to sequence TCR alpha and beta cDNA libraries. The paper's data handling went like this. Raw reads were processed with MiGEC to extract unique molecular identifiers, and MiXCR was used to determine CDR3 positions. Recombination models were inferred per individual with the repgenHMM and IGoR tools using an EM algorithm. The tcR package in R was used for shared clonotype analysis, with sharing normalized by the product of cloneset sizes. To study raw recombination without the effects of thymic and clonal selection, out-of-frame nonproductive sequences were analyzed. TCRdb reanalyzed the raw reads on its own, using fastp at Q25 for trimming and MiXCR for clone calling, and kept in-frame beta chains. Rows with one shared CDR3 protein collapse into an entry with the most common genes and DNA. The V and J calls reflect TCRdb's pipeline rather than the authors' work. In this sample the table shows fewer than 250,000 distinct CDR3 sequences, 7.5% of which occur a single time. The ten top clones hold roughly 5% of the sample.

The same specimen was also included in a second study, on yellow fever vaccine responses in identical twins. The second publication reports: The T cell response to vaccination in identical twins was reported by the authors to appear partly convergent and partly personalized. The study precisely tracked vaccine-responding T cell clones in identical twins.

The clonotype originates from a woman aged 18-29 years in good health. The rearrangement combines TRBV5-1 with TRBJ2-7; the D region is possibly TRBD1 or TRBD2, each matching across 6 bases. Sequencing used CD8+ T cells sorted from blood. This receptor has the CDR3 CASPGERGPISYEQYV. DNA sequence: TGCGCCAGCCCCGGTGAACGGGGGCCGATCTCCTACGAGCAGTACGTC.